The next 32 T cell receptor beta chains were all read from a single sample in a study of type 1 regulatory T cells. Via MiXCR, TCRdb re-called the reads, giving one row per CDR3 protein. Found here are approximately 72,000 distinct CDR3 sequences, roughly three fifths of them singletons; the top ten hold about 8%. The antigens for these receptors are not known. Specimen: cultured T cells, either the whole culture or a sorted T cell fraction (not recorded which). The subset here: Tr1-enriched cell product generated in vitro against host alloantigens. The receptors originated from a human donor in good health.

This clonotype is classed as medium-sized. The rearrangement links TRBV18 to TRBJ1-1; 8 nucleotides agree with TRBD1. The V and J ends lost 4 bases and 6 bases, in that order; junction bases with no gene match: 7. From germline, CDR1 is KGHSH and CDR2 LQKENI. The CDR3 has 14 amino acids. In DNA form, the CDR3 reads TGTGCCAGCTCACAAGCGACAGGGGTTCCTGAAGCTTTCTTT. It encodes CASSQATGVPEAFF.

This chain joins TRBV20-1 and TRBJ2-4, with D perhaps matching TRBD2 (5 bases). The CDR3 has 14 residues. CDR1 is DFQATT, CDR2 SNEGSKA, per germline (reference sequence). The germline V and J ends were trimmed by 3 bases and 3 bases, with 12 bases remaining between them. In nucleotides, the CDR3 is TGCAGTGCTAGTTTCGGGGATGGCAAAAACATTCAGTACTTC. Protein product: CSASFGDGKNIQYF.

The table lists this clonotype with a few counts. The V and J genes are TRBV7-2 and TRBJ2-1; 11 positions agree with TRBD2. Germline CDR1 SGHTA, CDR2 FQGNSA. The J segment lost 8 bases and the V segment lost 5 bases, leaving 11 bases of the junction unmatched. There are 16 residues in the CDR3. The CDR3 DNA reads TGTGCCAGCAGCACAGGACTAGCGGGCGAACTCGATGAGCAGTTCTTC. Its protein product is CASSTGLAGELDEQFF.

The chain uses TRBV20-1 and TRBJ2-1; TRBD1 matches 7 bases. This CDR3 has 17 amino acids. Germline CDR1 and CDR2: DFQATT and SNEGSKA (reference sequence). With 0 bases clipped from V and 9 bases from J, the junction kept 17 bases outside the gene matches. The CDR3 loop reads CSARDIKTGPVQIEQFF. The CDR3 coding sequence is TGCAGTGCTAGAGACATAAAGACAGGGCCCGTTCAGATTGAGCAGTTCTTC.

This rearrangement joins TRBV20-1 to TRBJ2-1; 7 bases agree with TRBD1. Germline CDR1 reads DFQATT; CDR2 reads SNEGSKA (reference sequence). With V trimmed by 4 bases and J by 0 bases, 3 bases remained unmatched. There are 14 residues in the CDR3. CDR3 in amino acids: CSAKGASSYNEQFF. The CDR3 DNA is TGCAGTGCTAAGGGGGCGAGCTCCTACAATGAGCAGTTCTTC.

This clonotype was observed once. This rearrangement joins TRBV20-1 to TRBJ2-2; 8 positions match TRBD1. Per germline, CDR1 DFQATT and CDR2 SNEGSKA (reference sequence). The CDR3 runs to 15 residues. Trimming removed 0 bases from V and 8 bases from J; junction bases left unmatched: 8. The CDR3 reads CSARDPQGASGELFF. CDR3 nucleotide sequence: TGCAGTGCTAGAGATCCGCAGGGGGCGTCAGGGGAGCTGTTTTTT.

The chain is built from TRBV5-1 and TRBJ1-1; no reliable D call. The CDR3 sequence is 13 residues long. The V end was cut by 1 base, the J end by 2 bases, with 6 bases between. Looked up from germline, CDR1 is SGHRS and CDR2 is YFSETQ. The CDR3: CASSLKVNTEAFF. CDR3 nucleotide sequence: TGCGCCAGCAGCTTGAAGGTAAACACTGAAGCTTTCTTT.

This sequence joins TRBV6-1 and TRBJ1-2; D unresolved. CDR1 is MNHNS, CDR2 SASEGT, per germline. The CDR3 consists of 14 residues. Trimming removed 4 bases from V and 12 bases from J, with 21 bases in between. Here the CDR3 reads CASSGMTGAASHTF. The DNA of the CDR3 is TGTGCCAGCAGTGGTATGACGGGAGCTGCATCTCACACCTTC.

J is TRBJ1-1 and V is TRBV12-3 or TRBV12-4; unclear D gene. This CDR3 has 14 amino acids. The V end was cut by 5 bases, the J end by 1 base, with 11 bases between. The DNA of the CDR3 is TGTGCCAGCAGTCCCATCACAAAGAACACTGAAGCTTTCTTT. Translating it yields CASSPITKNTEAFF.

The V and J genes are TRBV4-3 and TRBJ1-1, with unresolved D. CDR3 length: 13 amino acids. CDR1 is LGHNA and CDR2 is YSLEER in the germline V gene. With 3 bases removed from V and 3 bases from J, the gap between germline ends came to 8 bases. CDR3 loop: CASSHKRDTEAFF. The CDR3, as DNA: TGCGCCAGCAGCCATAAGAGGGACACTGAAGCTTTCTTT.

The chain uses TRBV12-3 or TRBV12-4 and TRBJ2-3; TRBD2 aligns across 9 bases. This CDR3 contains 17 residues. The J segment lost 6 bases and the V segment lost 0 bases, leaving 10 bases of the junction unmatched. The CDR3 is CASSLALPGLASDTQYF. The CDR3 DNA reads as TGTGCCAGCAGTTTAGCGCTCCCGGGACTAGCCAGTGATACGCAGTATTTT.

The gene calls are TRBV6-5 and TRBJ2-6; 8 bases fit TRBD2. The CDR3 runs 21 residues. Trimming took 5 bases from V and 0 from J; bases not matched to a gene: 18. From germline, CDR1 is MNHEY and CDR2 SVGAGI. CDR3 amino acids: CASSQVGIAGLSFSGANVLTF. The CDR3 DNA is TGTGCCAGCAGTCAGGTGGGCATAGCGGGACTTTCTTTCTCTGGGGCCAACGTCCTGACTTTC.

Turning to this clonotype: At one end the junction does not follow the germline gene, possibly because of a read error. This chain connects TRBV6-1 to TRBJ2-1, with TRBD2 identical over 16 bases. The CDR3 is 21 residues long. CDR1 is MNHNS and CDR2 is SASEGT in the germline V gene. Written as DNA, the CDR3 is TGTCCCAGCAGTGAAGCCCCCCCGGGACTAGCGGGAGGGAGCTCCTACAATGAGCAGTTCTTC. It encodes CPSSEAPPGLAGGSSYNEQFF.

V usage is TRBV20-1 and J usage is TRBJ1-2; 8 nucleotides line up with TRBD1. The CDR3 has 14 amino acids. In germline, CDR1 is DFQATT, CDR2 SNEGSKA (reference sequence). V dropped 0 bases and J dropped 7; count of bases not matched to a gene: 7. The CDR3 is CSARETGAGTGYTF. The DNA of the CDR3 is TGCAGTGCTAGAGAGACAGGGGCGGGTACTGGCTACACCTTC.

The chain recombines TRBV5-4 with TRBJ2-2; the match to TRBD1 covers 7 bases. J gave up 3 bases and V 3 bases, and 5 bases lay outside the gene matches. CDR1 is SGHNT and CDR2 is YYREEE in the germline V gene (reference sequence). The CDR3 covers 15 residues. The CDR3 nucleotides are TGTGCCAGCAGCTCCCGGGACAGCTACACCGGGGAGCTGTTTTTT. This translates into CASSSRDSYTGELFF.

The J gene is TRBJ1-5, the V gene TRBV12-3 or TRBV12-4, with D possibly TRBD1 on 6 matching bases. V lost 5 bases and J lost 5, with 19 bases in between. The CDR3 extends over 16 amino acids. The CDR3 loop reads CASSPRRSGVYQPQHF. The CDR3 coding sequence is TGTGCCAGCAGTCCACGCAGGTCAGGGGTTTATCAGCCCCAGCATTTT.

CDR3 loop: CASSPVNGGANVLTF. The CDR3, as DNA: TGTGCCAGCTCACCAGTTAATGGGGGGGCCAACGTCCTGACTTTC. The V gene is TRBV18, the J gene TRBJ2-6; D is unclear. CDR3 size: 15 residues. Germline CDR1 is KGHSH and CDR2 is LQKENI. Trimming shortened V by 2 bases and J by 4 bases, and 9 bases separated the two germline ends.

This chain uses TRBV5-1 with TRBJ2-7; D is uncertain. The germline V gene has CDR1 SGHRS and CDR2 YFSETQ. V lost 1 base to trimming and J lost 3 bases, with 11 bases between them. CDR3 length: 14 residues. CDR3 sequence: CASSLSGSYYEQYF. CDR3 bases: TGCGCCAGCAGCTTGTCGGGCAGCTACTACGAGCAGTACTTC.

The V call is TRBV29-1, the J call TRBJ2-7; a weak D match, TRBD1 (6 bases). The CDR3 consists of 12 residues. Germline values: CDR1 SQVTM, CDR2 ANQGSEA. V lost 5 bases to trimming and J lost 0 bases, with 8 bases between them. The chain's CDR3 is CSVLTGSYEQYF. In DNA form, the CDR3 reads TGCAGCGTTTTGACAGGCTCCTACGAGCAGTACTTC.

This chain uses TRBV6-1 with TRBJ2-1; D is uncertain. Trimming pared 2 bases from V and 9 bases from J, leaving 11 bases between. Germline CDR1 reads MNHNS; CDR2 reads SASEGT. CDR3 length: 13 amino acids. In DNA, the CDR3 is TGTGCCAGCAGTGAACTGAGGAGTTCTGAGCAGTTCTTC. It codes for CASSELRSSEQFF.

The J gene is TRBJ1-2, the V gene TRBV4-2; possibly TRBD1 for D (6 bases). CDR1 LGHNA and CDR2 YNFKEQ come from the germline V gene. Trimming removed 0 bases from V and 4 bases from J, with 15 bases in between. This CDR3 region has 16 residues. CDR3 coding DNA: TGTGCCAGCAGCCAAGACCCCGGGGAGGGGGGCTATGGCTACACCTTC. It is translated as CASSQDPGEGGYGYTF.

This clonotype was seen only once. V usage is TRBV6-5 and J usage is TRBJ1-2; a possible D gene is TRBD1 (6 bases). The CDR3 consists of 14 residues. Trimming stripped 6 bases from V and 7 bases from J, with 18 bases between. The germline V gene has CDR1 MNHEY and CDR2 SVGAGI. DNA of the CDR3: TGTGCCAGCAGCGTACAACAGGGTAGGGGTGGCTACACCTTC. This codes for CASSVQQGRGGYTF.

The CDR3 is CATSDADREEGYTF. The CDR3 coding sequence is TGTGCCACCAGTGATGCAGACAGGGAGGAAGGCTACACCTTC. The J gene is TRBJ1-2, the V gene TRBV24-1; the match to TRBD1 covers 7 bases. Germline CDR1 KGHDR, CDR2 SFDVKD. V shed 3 bases, J shed 8 bases, and the junction held 8 bases outside the gene matches. The CDR3 covers 14 residues.

This clonotype was seen a few times. This sequence joins TRBV6-5 and TRBJ2-3; D is uncertain. The germline CDR1 and CDR2 sequences are MNHEY and SVGAGI. CDR3 length: 16 residues. The V end was cut by 2 bases, the J end by 1 base, with 13 bases between. CDR3 DNA sequence: TGTGCCAGCAGTTACGGAACCGTAAGGGGCACAGATACGCAGTATTTT. It yields the protein CASSYGTVRGTDTQYF.

This clonotype was observed a handful of times. The chain is built from TRBV27 and TRBJ2-3; D unresolved. V lost 0 bases and J 2 bases, leaving 6 bases between the germline ends. The CDR3 extends over 14 amino acids. Germline lookup yields CDR1 MNHEY and CDR2 SMNVEV (reference sequence). The CDR3 DNA reads TGTGCCAGCAGTTTATCGGTAAACACAGATACGCAGTATTTT. Amino acids: CASSLSVNTDTQYF.

This clonotype showed up just once. The J gene is TRBJ2-3, the V gene TRBV4-2; D not certain. The ends were cut back, 3 bases at V and 4 bases at J, with 8 bases in the middle. Germline V gene sequence: CDR1 LGHNA, CDR2 YNFKEQ. The CDR3 is 13 residues long. CDR3 nucleotide sequence: TGTGCCAGCAGCCAGACTTACTCAGATACGCAGTATTTT. It is translated as CASSQTYSDTQYF.

For this clonotype: One end of the junction varies from germline; a read error may be responsible. The chain combines TRBV7-9 with TRBJ2-1; 15 bases line up with TRBD2. Germline CDR1 SEHNR, CDR2 FQNEAQ (reference sequence). This CDR3 comprises 15 residues. For the CDR3, the DNA is TGTGCCAGCAGATTAGGACTAGCGGGAGGGAGAGAGCAGTTCTTC. Its protein is CASRLGLAGGREQFF.

This chain links TRBV20-1 with TRBJ2-3; 14 bases map to TRBD2. V lost 4 bases and J lost 6; bases outside the gene matches: 12. The CDR3 runs 17 residues. Germline loops: CDR1 DFQATT, CDR2 SNEGSKA (reference sequence). The DNA for the CDR3 is TGCAGTGCTATTGGGACTAGCGGGGGTTCCACATATGATACGCAGTATTTT. Translating gives CSAIGTSGGSTYDTQYF.

V gene TRBV30 combines with J gene TRBJ2-4, with 8 positions matching TRBD1. The CDR3 has 15 amino acids. Germline CDR1 reads GTSNPN; CDR2 reads SVGIG (reference sequence). Trimming cost V 3 bases and J 4 bases; bases outside gene matches: 8. CDR3 loop: CAWRIQGTGKNIQYF. The CDR3 DNA reads TGTGCCTGGAGGATCCAGGGGACAGGAAAAAACATTCAGTACTTC.

This chain links TRBV19 with TRBJ1-2, with 9 positions matching TRBD1. Trimming cost V 4 bases and J 4 bases; bases outside gene matches: 1. CDR1 LNHDA and CDR2 SQIVND come from the germline V gene (reference sequence). The CDR3 runs 13 residues. CDR3 nucleotides: TGTGCCAGTAGTACGACAGGGGGCTATGGCTACACCTTC. This gives the protein CASSTTGGYGYTF.

The chain recombines TRBV7-9 with TRBJ2-1; a weak D match, TRBD2 (6 bases). Trimming took off 6 bases at V and 6 bases at J, with 18 bases between the two ends. The CDR3 length is 15 residues. Per the germline V gene, CDR1 is SEHNR and CDR2 is FQNEAQ (reference sequence). The chain's CDR3 is CASSQRGGSGNEQFF. The CDR3 nucleotides are TGTGCCAGCAGTCAGCGTGGGGGGAGCGGCAATGAGCAGTTCTTC.

CDR3 sequence: CASSFLAAQDTQYF. The CDR3 bases are TGTGCCAGCAGCTTCCTCGCTGCCCAAGATACGCAGTATTTT. The chain couples TRBV6-1 to TRBJ2-3; D remains ambiguous. Germline V gene sequence: CDR1 MNHNS, CDR2 SASEGT. The CDR3 sequence is 14 residues long. Trimming removed 6 bases from V and 5 bases from J, with 15 bases in between.